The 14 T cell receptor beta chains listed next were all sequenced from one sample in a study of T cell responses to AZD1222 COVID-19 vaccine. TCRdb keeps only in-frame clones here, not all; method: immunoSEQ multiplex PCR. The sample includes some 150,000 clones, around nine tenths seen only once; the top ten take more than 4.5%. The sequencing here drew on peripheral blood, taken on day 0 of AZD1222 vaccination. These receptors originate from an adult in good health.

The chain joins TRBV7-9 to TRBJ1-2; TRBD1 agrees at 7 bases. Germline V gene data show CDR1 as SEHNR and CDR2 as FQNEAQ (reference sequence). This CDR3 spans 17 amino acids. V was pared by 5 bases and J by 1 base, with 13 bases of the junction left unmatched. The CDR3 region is CASSLGDSRIYNYGYTF. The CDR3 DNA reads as TGTGCCAGCAGCCTCGGGGACAGTAGAATTTATAACTATGGCTACACCTTC.

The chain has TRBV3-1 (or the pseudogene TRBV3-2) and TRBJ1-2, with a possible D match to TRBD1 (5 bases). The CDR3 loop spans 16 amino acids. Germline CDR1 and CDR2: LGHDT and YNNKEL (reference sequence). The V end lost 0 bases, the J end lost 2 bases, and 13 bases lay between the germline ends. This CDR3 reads CASSQDRGVTNYGYTF. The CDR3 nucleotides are TGTGCCAGCAGCCAAGATCGGGGGGTTACCAACTATGGCTACACCTTC.

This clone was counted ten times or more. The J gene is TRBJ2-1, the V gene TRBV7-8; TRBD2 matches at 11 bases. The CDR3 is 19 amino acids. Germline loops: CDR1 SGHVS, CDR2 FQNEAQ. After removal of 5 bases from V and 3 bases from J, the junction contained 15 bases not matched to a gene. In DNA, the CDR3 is TGTGCCAGCAGCCCTAATCCGACTAGCGGGGAAACCATCTACAATGAGCAGTTCTTC. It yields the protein CASSPNPTSGETIYNEQFF.

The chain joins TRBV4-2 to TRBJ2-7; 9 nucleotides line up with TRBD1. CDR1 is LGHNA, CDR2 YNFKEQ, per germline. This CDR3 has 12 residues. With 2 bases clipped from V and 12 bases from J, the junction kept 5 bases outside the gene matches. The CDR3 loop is CASSQNTGGRYF. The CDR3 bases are TGTGCCAGCAGCCAAAATACAGGGGGCCGGTACTTC.

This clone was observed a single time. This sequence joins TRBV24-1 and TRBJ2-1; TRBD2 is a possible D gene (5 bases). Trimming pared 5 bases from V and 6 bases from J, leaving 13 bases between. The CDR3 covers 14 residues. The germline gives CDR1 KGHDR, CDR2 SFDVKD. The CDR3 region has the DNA TGTGCCACCAGTGGAGTGGACTTGAGCAATGAGCAGTTCTTC. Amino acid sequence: CATSGVDLSNEQFF.

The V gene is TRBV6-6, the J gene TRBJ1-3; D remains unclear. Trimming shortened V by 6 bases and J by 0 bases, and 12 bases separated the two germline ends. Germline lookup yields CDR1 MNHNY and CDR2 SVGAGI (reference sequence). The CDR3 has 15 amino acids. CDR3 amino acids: CASSSQTISGNTIYF. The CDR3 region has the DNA TGTGCCAGCAGCTCCCAAACAATCTCTGGAAACACCATATATTTT.

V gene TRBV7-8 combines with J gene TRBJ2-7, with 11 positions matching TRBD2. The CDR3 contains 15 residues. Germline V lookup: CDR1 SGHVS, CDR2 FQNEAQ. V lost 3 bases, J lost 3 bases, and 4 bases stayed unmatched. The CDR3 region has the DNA TGTGCCAGCAGCTTCACTAGCGGGAGTTTCTACGAGCAGTACTTC. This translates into CASSFTSGSFYEQYF.

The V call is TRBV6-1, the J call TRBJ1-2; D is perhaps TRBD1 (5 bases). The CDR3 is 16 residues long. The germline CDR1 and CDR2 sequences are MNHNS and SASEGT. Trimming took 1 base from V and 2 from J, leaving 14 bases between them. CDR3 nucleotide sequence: TGTGCCAGCAGTGAAGACCTGGCGGCAGGGAACTATGGCTACACCTTC. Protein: CASSEDLAAGNYGYTF.

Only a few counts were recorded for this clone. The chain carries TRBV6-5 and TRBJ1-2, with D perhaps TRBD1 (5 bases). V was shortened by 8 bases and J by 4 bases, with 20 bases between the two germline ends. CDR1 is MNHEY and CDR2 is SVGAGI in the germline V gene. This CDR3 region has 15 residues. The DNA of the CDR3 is TGTGCCAGCCGGAGTGGGGGTGGGGAAATCTATGGCTACACCTTC. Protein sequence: CASRSGGGEIYGYTF.

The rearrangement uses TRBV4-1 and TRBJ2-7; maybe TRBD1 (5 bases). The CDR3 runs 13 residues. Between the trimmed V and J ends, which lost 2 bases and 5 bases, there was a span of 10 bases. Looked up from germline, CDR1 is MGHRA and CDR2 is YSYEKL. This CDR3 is CASSQTKTDEQYF. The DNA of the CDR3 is TGCGCCAGCAGCCAAACAAAGACAGACGAGCAGTACTTC.

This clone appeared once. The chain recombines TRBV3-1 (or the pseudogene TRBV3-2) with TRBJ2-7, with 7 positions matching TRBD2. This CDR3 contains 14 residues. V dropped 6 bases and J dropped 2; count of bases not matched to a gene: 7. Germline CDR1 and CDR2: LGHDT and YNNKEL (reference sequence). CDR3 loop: CASRGRGGTYEQYF. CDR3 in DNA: TGTGCCAGCAGGGGGCGGGGAGGGACCTACGAGCAGTACTTC.

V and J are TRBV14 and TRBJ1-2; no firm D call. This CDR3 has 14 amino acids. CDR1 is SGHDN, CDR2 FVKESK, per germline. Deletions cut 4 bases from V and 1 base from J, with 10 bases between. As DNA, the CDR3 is TGTGCCAGCAGCCCTGTGAGGATTAACTATGGCTACACCTTC. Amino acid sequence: CASSPVRINYGYTF.

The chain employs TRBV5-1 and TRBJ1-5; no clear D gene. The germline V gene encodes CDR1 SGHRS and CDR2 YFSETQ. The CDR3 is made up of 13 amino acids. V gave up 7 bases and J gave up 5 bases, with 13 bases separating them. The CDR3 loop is CASSESVDQPQHF. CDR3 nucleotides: TGCGCCAGCTCAGAATCCGTCGATCAGCCCCAGCATTTT.

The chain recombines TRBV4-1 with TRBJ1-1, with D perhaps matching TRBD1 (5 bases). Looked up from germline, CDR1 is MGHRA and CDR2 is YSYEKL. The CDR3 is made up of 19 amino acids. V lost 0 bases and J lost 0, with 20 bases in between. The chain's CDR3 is CASSQDRSREAFMNTEAFF. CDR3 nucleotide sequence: TGCGCCAGCAGCCAAGATAGGTCCAGGGAGGCGTTCATGAACACTGAAGCTTTCTTT.